Listed below are T cell receptor beta chains from one sample, sequenced in a study. MiXCR was run by TCRdb on the RT-PCR reads, yielding one entry per CDR3 protein. The sample has almost 700,000 distinct CDR3 sequences, approximately 15% seen once. The sample consisted of memory CD4+ T cells from blood. Receptors were obtained from a female donor in good health, serving as a healthy control. Each CDR3 is given with its conserved first and last residue. D genes are given only for firm matches. Expanded clones are given a class, and other clones once, few, many or no size at all.

>TRBV7-9|many|TRBD2|TRBJ2-1
TGTGCCAGCAGCCACGGGACTACCACACTGACCTACAATGAGCAGTTCTTC
CASSHGTTTLTYNEQFF
>TRBV20-1|few|TRBD2|TRBJ2-7
TGCAGTGCTCCGGCGACTAGCGGGAGGTCCTCCTACGAGCAGTACTTC
CSAPATSGRSSYEQYF
>TRBV6-1|-|TRBD2|TRBJ2-7
TGTGCCAGCACTCCTAGCGGGAGTGCCTACGAGCAGTACTTC
CASTPSGSAYEQYF
>TRBV4-1|-|-|TRBJ1-4
TGCGCCAGCAGCCAAGACAGGGGACCTACTAATGAAAAACTGTTTTTT
CASSQDRGPTNEKLFF
>TRBV12-3/TRBV12-4|-|TRBD1|TRBJ1-6
TGTGCCAGCAGTTTAGGCGCGGGGACAGGGGGCTTTCGGTCACCCCTCCACTTT
CASSLGAGTGGFRSPLHF
>TRBV11-2|-|-|TRBJ1-1
TGTGCCAGCAGCCGAACGCGAGGAGGGGATATCACTGAAGCTTTCTTT
CASSRTRGGDITEAFF
>TRBV5-6|few|-|TRBJ2-5
TGTGCCAGCACCCTCAAAGGGGCGGAGACCCAGTACTTC
CASTLKGAETQYF
>TRBV30|once|-|TRBJ2-7
TGTGCCTGGACCAAAGGCGGCAGCCTGTACGAGCAGTACTTC
CAWTKGGSLYEQYF
>TRBV20-1|few|-|TRBJ2-7
TGCAGTGCTGACCGGGTGCGGGGCGAGCAGTACTTC
CSADRVRGEQYF
>TRBV15|many|TRBD1|TRBJ2-2
TGTGCCACCAGCAAGGGACAGGGGGCGAACACCGGGGAGCTGTTTTTT
CATSKGQGANTGELFF
>TRBV6-5|few|-|TRBJ1-5
TGTGCCAGCAGTTACTCGGGGGGCGTGGAGCCCCAGCATTTT
CASSYSGGVEPQHF
>TRBV10-3|many|-|TRBJ1-2
TGTGCCATCAGTGAGCCAGGGAGTGGCTACACCTTC
CAISEPGSGYTF
>TRBV4-3|few|-|TRBJ2-1
TGCGCCAGCAGCCCTTATGGAGGATACTCCTACAATGAGCAGTTCTTC
CASSPYGGYSYNEQFF
>TRBV19|few|TRBD1|TRBJ2-1
TGTGCCAGTAGTATTGGGCTGGGACAGAACTCCTACAATGAGCAGTTCTTC
CASSIGLGQNSYNEQFF
>TRBV20-1|-|TRBD2|TRBJ2-1
TGCAGTGCTTACCGGGGCGGGAGCTCCTACAATGAGCAGTTCTTC
CSAYRGGSSYNEQFF
>TRBV20-1|-|-|TRBJ2-5
TGCAGTGCTAGGAACAGGGTTGGCCAAGAGACCCAGTACTTC
CSARNRVGQETQYF
>TRBV20-1|few|TRBD2|TRBJ2-1
TGCAGTGCTTTTAGCGGGAGTAACTCCTACAATGAGCAGTTCTTC
CSAFSGSNSYNEQFF
>TRBV29-1|many|-|TRBJ2-1
TGCAGCGTTGACCGAGGGGCCCAGGGAAGCTCCTACAATGAGCAGTTCTTC
CSVDRGAQGSSYNEQFF
>TRBV6-4|-|TRBD2|TRBJ2-7
TGTGCCAGCAGCCCCGGGACTAGCGGATTCCGCTACGAGCAGTACTTC
CASSPGTSGFRYEQYF
>TRBV7-9|few|TRBD1|TRBJ2-1
TGTGCCAGCAGCCCCCAGGGGGCTCAGGTCGGCAATGAGCAGTTCTTC
CASSPQGAQVGNEQFF
>TRBV7-2|few|TRBD1|TRBJ1-3
TGTGCCAGCAGCCGGACAGGGGGCAGAAACACCATATATTTT
CASSRTGGRNTIYF
>TRBV9|-|-|TRBJ1-5
TGTGCCAGCAGCGTAGGGGACGCTGGTCGGCCCCAGCATTTT
CASSVGDAGRPQHF
>TRBV3-1|-|TRBD1|TRBJ2-7
TGTGCCAGCAGCCGGGACAGGGGAAGTGGCTACGAGCAGTACTTC
CASSRDRGSGYEQYF
>TRBV18|-|TRBD1|TRBJ1-2
TGTGCCAGCTCGCCGGACAGGGACGCCTATGGCTACACCTTC
CASSPDRDAYGYTF
>TRBV7-8|-|-|TRBJ2-1
TGTGCCAGCATCCAAAGCGGTACTTCCCATGAGCAGTTCTTC
CASIQSGTSHEQFF
>TRBV7-2|few|TRBD2|TRBJ2-3
TGTGCCAGCAGATCAAGGTCACTAGCGGGAGCCTCAGATACGCAGTATTTT
CASRSRSLAGASDTQYF
>TRBV18|-|-|TRBJ2-1
TGTGCCAGCTCACCACTGGCTACAGGGTTTAATGAGCAGTTCTTC
CASSPLATGFNEQFF
>TRBV6-1|many|-|TRBJ1-1
TGTGCCAGCAGTCGGACACTGAACACTGAAGCTTTCTTT
CASSRTLNTEAFF
>TRBV20-1|-|TRBD1|TRBJ1-2
TGCAGTGCTTTCGACAGGGGGTCGAGTGGCTACACCTTC
CSAFDRGSSGYTF
>TRBV3-1|few|-|TRBJ2-5
TGTGCCAGTGCATCCCTTAAAGAAGAGACCCAGTACTTC
CASASLKEETQYF
>TRBV7-2|-|-|TRBJ2-1
TGTGCCAGCAGCTTAGGAATGGAGGGTGAGCAGTTCTTC
CASSLGMEGEQFF
>TRBV6-6|-|-|TRBJ2-3
TGTGCCAGCAGCCTCCGGGCCTCCCCCGGCACAGATACGCAGTATTTT
CASSLRASPGTDTQYF
>TRBV6-5|many|-|TRBJ2-7
TGTGCCAGCCGGGCAGGGCCCTACGAGCAGTACTTC
CASRAGPYEQYF
>TRBV28|-|TRBD1|TRBJ1-1
TGTGCCAGCACGTTCGGCCCCGACAGGGCTGCGAACACTGAAGCTTTCTTT
CASTFGPDRAANTEAFF
>TRBV6-2/TRBV6-3|many|-|TRBJ2-5
TGTGCCAGCAGTTACCTCCGGTACGGGGAGACCCAGTACTTC
CASSYLRYGETQYF
>TRBV7-2|few|-|TRBJ2-2
TGTGCCAGCAGCTATGTAGGGTCTGCCGGGGAGCTGTTTTTT
CASSYVGSAGELFF
>TRBV5-5|few|-|TRBJ2-1
TGTGCCAGCAGCGCTTACTCAACTCGATCCGACAATGAGCAGTTCTTC
CASSAYSTRSDNEQFF
>TRBV6-5|-|TRBD2|TRBJ2-7
TGTGCCAGCAGCAGGGAAGGGACTAGCACCTACGAGCAGTACTTC
CASSREGTSTYEQYF
>TRBV9|few|-|TRBJ1-1
TGTGCCAGCAGCGTAGCGGCAGGGATGAGCACTGAAGCTTTCTTT
CASSVAAGMSTEAFF
>TRBV5-1|many|-|TRBJ1-2
TGCGCCAGCAGCTTGGCGGCCGGGGGCGTCTATGGCTACACCTTC
CASSLAAGGVYGYTF
>TRBV5-1|many|-|TRBJ2-3
TGCGCCAGCAGCTTGGCATTGGCAGCCGGCACAGATACGCAGTATTTT
CASSLALAAGTDTQYF
>TRBV5-1|few|TRBD1|TRBJ1-2
TGCGCCAGCGCCTACCAATTGGACAGGGTGGATGGCTACACCTTC
CASAYQLDRVDGYTF
>TRBV5-6|few|TRBD2|TRBJ2-2
TGTGCCAGCAGCTTTCCAACGACTAGCGGGGGAATCGGGGAGCTGTTTTTT
CASSFPTTSGGIGELFF
>TRBV5-1|many|-|TRBJ1-1
TGCGCCAGCAGCTCGGCCGGCGACACTGAAGCTTTCTTT
CASSSAGDTEAFF
>TRBV20-1|-|-|TRBJ1-6
TGCAGTGCTAGAGATAGGGTGGGGCCGAGCTCCTATAATTCACCCCTCCACTTT
CSARDRVGPSSYNSPLHF
>TRBV6-2/TRBV6-3|few|TRBD2|TRBJ2-7
TGTGCCAGCAACCCGGGACTAGCGGTCTACGAGCAGTACTTC
CASNPGLAVYEQYF
>TRBV20-1|-|-|TRBJ1-4
TGCAGTGCTAGTCCCGGGGACCTAGCAACTAATGAAAAACTGTTTTTT
CSASPGDLATNEKLFF
>TRBV27|few|-|TRBJ1-4
TGTGCCAGCACGAGGGGAGGAGGTGAAAAACTGTTTTTT
CASTRGGGEKLFF
>TRBV5-1|many|-|TRBJ2-3
TGTGCCAGCTCACCGGGATGGGATACGCAGTATTTT
CASSPGWDTQYF
>TRBV18|-|-|TRBJ2-3
TGTGCCAGCGCCAGAGAGGCAGATACGCAGTATTTT
CASAREADTQYF
>TRBV9|-|-|TRBJ1-1
TGTGCCAGCAGCCCAAACATAAACACTGAAGCTTTCTTT
CASSPNINTEAFF
>TRBV7-2|-|TRBD1|TRBJ1-2
TGTGCCAGCAGCTCGAGAAGGGGACAGAGAGGGGATAACTATGGCTACACCTTC
CASSSRRGQRGDNYGYTF
>TRBV7-3|many|-|TRBJ2-7
TGTGCCAGCAGCTTAAATGGGAGAAACGAGCAGTACTTC
CASSLNGRNEQYF